This section outlines one T cell receptor (beta chain) sequence together with its context. CDR1 is MNHEY, CDR2 SVGEGT, per germline. The CDR3 loop spans 15 amino acids. V was trimmed by 4 bases and J by 0 bases, leaving 12 bases between them. These data are taken from a study of blood T cell repertoires in COVID-19. In the original analysis: From reference gene primer amplification, estimates of nucleated cell counts were derived. Here immunoSEQ multiplex PCR was the method, and the copy in TCRdb shows in-frame clones only, minus some. V and J calls and clone size are given by that table; D and trimming were obtained from the DNA. Among a few hundred thousand clones listed, roughly 89% were seen once.

This chain links TRBV6-2 or TRBV6-3 with TRBJ1-1, with D unresolved. Input material: peripheral blood. The receptor was isolated from a woman in her thirties or forties with COVID-19, enrolled during active disease. CDR3 in amino acids: CASSSRTPMNTEAFF. Here the CDR3 DNA reads TGTGCCAGCAGTTCCAGAACACCGATGAACACTGAAGCTTTCTTT.